The text below deals with one TCR beta chain. Its antigen is unidentified. The PCR used 60 Vbeta and 13 Jbeta primers. Here immunoSEQ multiplex PCR was the method, and the copy in TCRdb shows in-frame clones only, minus some. This sample carries 90,000 to 140,000 clones, around 76% of them seen once, and the ten largest clones take over 8%. This sample was included in a study of cytomegalovirus exposure and HLA in healthy donors. Background on the study: Early release data held some 80 million unique TCRs from HLA-typed donors.

The study, taken as a whole, reports: Researchers counted around 170 TCR beta chains as cytomegalovirus-associated. Further analysis, carried out later, found HLA-associated TCR beta chains more clonally expanded than equally common other chains.

V was trimmed by 4 bases and J by 5 bases, leaving 17 bases between them. CDR1 SGHDT and CDR2 YYEEEE come from the germline V gene. The CDR3 sequence is 15 residues long. The sequenced sample was PBMCs. The receptor comes from a man aged 35 to 55 in good health and CMV-seropositive. The chain combines TRBV5-6 with TRBJ2-3, with D possibly matching TRBD2 (5 bases). The CDR3 DNA reads TGTGCCAGCAGCGGGAGCGTCAGCGGTGTAGATACGCAGTATTTT. Its translation: CASSGSVSGVDTQYF.